The rows below give T cell receptor beta chains drawn from one sample of a study of cytomegalovirus exposure and HLA in healthy donors. Only in-frame clones appear in the TCRdb table, and some are missing; sequencing was by immunoSEQ multiplex PCR. This table holds about 160,000 clones, approximately 90% found once. The sequenced sample consisted of PBMCs. The origin of the receptors is a woman in her thirties in good health and CMV-seronegative. Both conserved end residues are part of each CDR3. The D gene is left open where the match is weak. Not every row has a clone size; where given, it reads once, few, many or a size class.

>TRBV28|TRBJ2-4|TRBD2|NA
TGTGCCAGCAGCACGACTAGCGGGGGAAAAAACATTCAGTACTTC
CASSTTSGGKNIQYF
>TRBV18|TRBJ1-1|NA|NA
TGTGCCAGCTCACCACGGGCAGTGAACACTGAAGCTTTCTTT
CASSPRAVNTEAFF
>TRBV6-1|TRBJ2-1|NA|NA
TGTGCCAGCAGTAGACAGACAGTCTCCTACAATGAGCAGTTCTTC
CASSRQTVSYNEQFF
>TRBV11-3|TRBJ1-1|NA|NA
TGTGCCAGCAGCTTAGGGGCAGGGGTGAACACTGAAGCTTTCTTT
CASSLGAGVNTEAFF
>TRBV25-1|TRBJ2-7|TRBD2|NA
TGTGCCACCCGAAGGGAGCGGGGGCTTGGCGAGCAGTACTTC
CATRRERGLGEQYF
>TRBV7-9|TRBJ1-2|NA|once
TGTGCCAACTACCCCATCCGTCAGGGTTACTACACCTTC
CANYPIRQGYYTF
>TRBV5-1|TRBJ2-7|TRBD2|NA
TGCGCCAGCAGCCCCGGACTAGCGGGTTCCTACGAGCAGTACTTC
CASSPGLAGSYEQYF
>TRBV25-1|TRBJ2-7|TRBD1|NA
TGTGCCAGCAGCCCTTCACGACAGGGAGATGGCTACGAGCAGTACTTC
CASSPSRQGDGYEQYF
>TRBV19|TRBJ1-3|NA|NA
TGTGCCAGCAAGGATTGGGGCGACTCTGGAAACACCATATATTTT
CASKDWGDSGNTIYF
>TRBV28|TRBJ2-7|NA|many
TGTGCCAGCAGTTTAGGGAGTACCTACGAGCAGTACTTC
CASSLGSTYEQYF
>TRBV5-4|TRBJ1-4|NA|NA
TGTGCCAGCAGCCCGGGGGGCTCAACTAATGAAAAACTGTTTTTT
CASSPGGSTNEKLFF
>TRBV12-5|TRBJ2-3|TRBD2|NA
TGTGCTAGTGGATTAGCGGGGGGGCCGGCAGATACGCAGTATTTT
CASGLAGGPADTQYF
>TRBV28|TRBJ2-6|NA|NA
TGTGCCAGCAGCCACACCCGCTCTGGGGCCAACGTCCTGACTTTC
CASSHTRSGANVLTF
>TRBV6-5|TRBJ2-2|TRBD1|NA
TGTGCCAGCAGTTCCGGGACAGGGATCCCCGGGGAGCTGTTTTTT
CASSSGTGIPGELFF
>TRBV4-3|TRBJ1-4|NA|NA
TGCGCCAGCAGCCAAGAACGAGCAGGCCGCAATGAAAAACTGTTTTTT
CASSQERAGRNEKLFF
>TRBV19|TRBJ2-2|NA|NA
TGTGCCAGTAGTATCGGGGGATCCGGGGAGCTGTTTTTT
CASSIGGSGELFF
>TRBV30|TRBJ2-7|NA|NA
TGTGCCTGGAGTGTACCCGGCCACAGCCACTTCTCCTACGAGCAGTACTTC
CAWSVPGHSHFSYEQYF
>TRBV5-1|TRBJ2-5|NA|NA
TGCGCCAGCAGCTTGGGAGGAGGGAGTGAAGAGACCCAGTACTTC
CASSLGGGSEETQYF
>TRBV7-9|TRBJ2-7|NA|NA
TGTGCCAGCAGCACCCAGGCCAGATACTACGAGCAGTACTTC
CASSTQARYYEQYF
>TRBV27|TRBJ2-6|NA|NA
TGTGCCAGCCGGTCGGGGATTTCAGGGGCCAACGTCCTGACTTTC
CASRSGISGANVLTF
>TRBV5-4|TRBJ2-7|TRBD1|NA
TGTGCCAGCAGACTGCCGGGGACAGGGTCGGGTGAGCAGTACTTC
CASRLPGTGSGEQYF
>TRBV6-5|TRBJ2-7|TRBD1|NA
TGTGCCAGCAGGCCCACAGGGGAGAACGAGCAGTACTTC
CASRPTGENEQYF
>TRBV28|TRBJ2-5|NA|NA
TGTGCCAGCAGGGAGACGGGTCCCAAAGAGACCCAGTACTTC
CASRETGPKETQYF
>TRBV7-2|TRBJ2-3|NA|once
TGTGCCAGCAGCTTAGATCCGGGTCCAGATACGCAGTATTTT
CASSLDPGPDTQYF
>TRBV2|TRBJ2-7|NA|NA
TGTGCCAGCCGCCGGGATTCCTACGAGCAGTACTTC
CASRRDSYEQYF
>TRBV5-4|TRBJ1-2|TRBD1|NA
TGTGCCAGCAGCCTACCGGGACAGGCGCCCTATGGCTACACCTTC
CASSLPGQAPYGYTF
>TRBV6-6|TRBJ2-2|TRBD1|NA
TGTGCCAGCAGTGGAACCGGGACAGGGGAGGTCGGGGAGCTGTTTTTT
CASSGTGTGEVGELFF
>TRBV19|TRBJ2-7|TRBD1|NA
TGTGCCAGTAGTCCACGGACAGGCGACGAGCAGTACTTC
CASSPRTGDEQYF
>TRBV19|TRBJ2-7|TRBD1|NA
TGTGCCAGTAGTCATCCGGGACAGGGGGGATACGAGCAGTACTTC
CASSHPGQGGYEQYF
>TRBV7-8|TRBJ2-7|TRBD2|NA
TGTGCCAGCAACCCTAGCGGGAACTACGAGCAGTACTTC
CASNPSGNYEQYF
>TRBV10-2|TRBJ2-1|TRBD2|few
TGCGCCAGCATGGGAGGAAGCCTAGCGGGGGGACCACGACTAACGTACAATGAGCAGTTCTTC
CASMGGSLAGGPRLTYNEQFF
>TRBV27|TRBJ2-3|NA|NA
TGTGCCAGCAGTATCCTCACAGATACGCAGTATTTT
CASSILTDTQYF
>TRBV5-8|TRBJ2-3|TRBD2|once
TGTGCCAGCAGCTTGGTTGTGGGAGGGCCCTCGGGTACGCAGTATTTT
CASSLVVGGPSGTQYF
>TRBV29-1|TRBJ1-5|TRBD1|NA
TGCAGCGTCGGCCAAGGGACAGTCAGTCAGCCCCAGCATTTT
CSVGQGTVSQPQHF
>TRBV9|TRBJ2-2|NA|NA
TGTGCCAGCAGCGCCGACAGTCACACCGGGGAGCTGTTTTTT
CASSADSHTGELFF
>TRBV6-6|TRBJ1-1|TRBD1|few
TGTGCCAGCAGTACATACACAGGGGAGACTGAAGCTTTCTTT
CASSTYTGETEAFF
>TRBV5-1|TRBJ2-1|NA|NA
TGCGCCAGCAGCCTTCTGTTCTCAGACAATGAGCAGTTCTTC
CASSLLFSDNEQFF
>TRBV27|TRBJ2-4|TRBD1|NA
TGTGCCAGCAGTTTTTACTCTACAGGGGGTCTACTAGCCAAAAACATTCAGTACTTC
CASSFYSTGGLLAKNIQYF
>TRBV9|TRBJ2-3|TRBD2|NA
TGTGCCAGCAGCGTGGGACTAGCGGGAGTTGAAGATACGCAGTATTTT
CASSVGLAGVEDTQYF